What follows is one T cell receptor (beta chain) and its context. Its target is not known. Regarding time point: cycle 4 day 1 (C4D1), after more than five weeks of nivolumab. All patients relapsed after autologous stem cell transplantation, and brentuximab vedotin exposure varied. The protocol was immunoSEQ multiplex PCR, while the TCRdb copy is restricted to in-frame clones and leaves out a portion. This sample carries approximately 52,000 clones, around nine tenths of them seen once, and the ten largest clones take approximately 6.8%. This sample is part of a study of PD-1 blockade in classical Hodgkin lymphoma. Study observations and caveats: After ASCT, patients who started nivolumab under 1 year later were excluded. CD4+ TCR diversity, unlike CD8+, climbed significantly by C4D1.

Sequencing used peripheral blood mononuclear cells (PBMCs), obtained before the fourth cycle of nivolumab. This clonotype was obtained from a human donor with classical Hodgkin lymphoma.

The CDR3 region is CASSMPPKSGELFF. The CDR3 DNA reads TGTGCCAGCAGTATGCCACCGAAATCCGGGGAGCTGTTTTTT. V usage is TRBV28 and J usage is TRBJ2-2, with D uncertain. From germline, CDR1 is MDHEN and CDR2 SYDVKM. Trimming took 5 bases from V and 6 from J, leaving 13 bases between them. The CDR3 length is 14 residues. Filled out from reference TRBV28 and TRBJ2-2, the complete variable domain reads DVKVTQSSRYLVKRTGEKVFLECVQDMDHENMFWYRQDPGLGLRLIYFSYDVKMKEKGDIPEGYSVSREKKERFSLILESASTNQTSMYLCASSMPPKSGELFFGEGSRLTVL.